A selection of T cell receptor beta chains follows, all from one sample in a study of neurological immune-mediated disorders. TCRdb called the 5' RACE reads again in MiXCR, with one record for every CDR3 protein. Among 35,000 to 50,000 distinct CDR3 sequences, about 2.3% were seen once, and the ten largest hold approximately 2.2%. The specimen was PBMCs. The origin of the receptors is a man over 45 with multiple sclerosis. Both conserved end residues are part of each CDR3. Fields, in order: D gene, J gene, clone size, V gene, CDR3 protein, CDR3 DNA. A D gene is named only where the DNA matches it firmly. Clone size appears in some rows only: once, few, many, or a class for an expanded clone.

TRBD2 | TRBJ2-5 | many | TRBV5-1 | CASSLPGLAGAETQYF | TGCGCCAGCAGCCTACCGGGACTAGCGGGGGCTGAGACCCAGTACTTC
. | TRBJ2-2 | many | TRBV9 | CASSVGLVGNTGELFF | TGTGCCAGCAGCGTAGGACTAGTCGGGAACACCGGGGAGCTGTTTTTT
. | TRBJ1-6 | many | TRBV5-1 | CASSVEVESALHF | TGCGCCAGCAGTGTCGAGGTCGAGTCGGCCCTCCACTTT
. | TRBJ2-1 | medium-sized | TRBV7-6 | CASSAVWARGNNEQFF | TGTGCCAGCAGCGCGGTATGGGCCAGGGGCAACAATGAGCAGTTCTTC
. | TRBJ2-5 | many | TRBV3-1 | CASSPPPQETQYF | TGTGCCAGCAGCCCCCCCCCGCAAGAGACCCAGTACTTC
. | TRBJ1-2 | many | TRBV4-1 | CASSHQTEANYGYTF | TGCGCCAGCAGCCACCAGACAGAAGCTAACTATGGCTACACCTTC
. | TRBJ1-6 | many | TRBV3-1 | CASSQIFGNSPLHF | TGTGCCAGCAGCCAAATTTTTGGTAATTCACCCCTCCACTTT
TRBD1 | TRBJ1-4 | many | TRBV29-1 | CSVLRQGVGEKLFF | TGCAGCGTTCTCCGACAGGGGGTTGGCGAAAAACTGTTTTTT
TRBD2 | TRBJ2-3 | many | TRBV12-3/TRBV12-4 | CASSFSIAGSTDTQYF | TGTGCCAGCAGTTTTTCGATAGCGGGTAGCACAGATACGCAGTATTTT
. | TRBJ1-1 | many | TRBV11-2 | CASSLGYDVFF | TGTGCCAGCAGCTTAGGTTACGACGTTTTCTTT
. | TRBJ1-5 | many | TRBV5-1 | CASSLSGDQPQHF | TGCGCCAGCAGCTTATCAGGGGATCAGCCCCAGCATTTT
TRBD1 | TRBJ1-2 | . | TRBV18 | CASSPNTGGRDGYTF | TGTGCCAGCTCACCAAACACAGGGGGCCGAGATGGCTACACCTTC
. | TRBJ1-5 | few | TRBV6-6 | CAWGNQPQNF | TGTGCCTGGGGCAATCAGCCCCAGAATTTT
. | TRBJ2-5 | many | TRBV2 | CASSAGRHQETQYF | TGTGCCAGCAGTGCCGGACGCCACCAAGAGACCCAGTACTTC
TRBD2 | TRBJ2-7 | many | TRBV20-1 | CSASSRGRGYEQYF | TGCAGTGCTAGTTCACGGGGGAGGGGTTACGAGCAGTACTTC
. | TRBJ2-1 | many | TRBV5-6 | CASSSGTYSYNEQFF | TGTGCCAGCAGCTCCGGGACGTACTCCTACAATGAGCAGTTCTTC
. | TRBJ2-2 | many | TRBV7-6 | CASSSGQHTGELFF | TGTGCCAGCAGCTCTGGACAGCACACCGGGGAGCTGTTTTTT
. | TRBJ2-3 | many | TRBV9 | CASSQAQLDTQYF | TGTGCCAGCAGCCAGGCCCAGTTAGATACGCAGTATTTT
TRBD1 | TRBJ2-5 | many | TRBV20-1 | CSARPTRGLLETQYF | TGCAGTGCTAGGCCGACCAGGGGGCTTCTAGAGACCCAGTACTTC
. | TRBJ1-4 | many | TRBV12-3/TRBV12-4 | CASSSRVGDEKLFF | TGTGCCAGCAGTTCCAGGGTCGGGGATGAAAAACTGTTTTTT
TRBD1 | TRBJ1-1 | many | TRBV5-1 | CASSPDRGEGTEAFF | TGCGCCAGCAGCCCTGACAGGGGAGAGGGCACTGAAGCTTTCTTT
. | TRBJ1-2 | many | TRBV5-6 | CASSLDYGYTF | TGTGCCAGCAGCTTGGACTATGGCTACACCTTC
. | TRBJ1-1 | many | TRBV5-1 | CASSLNPQNTEAFF | TGCGCCAGCAGCCTGAATCCCCAGAACACTGAAGCTTTCTTT
. | TRBJ1-2 | many | TRBV20-1 | CSAPPRVGYGYTF | TGCAGTGCCCCCCCGAGGGTAGGGTATGGCTACACCTTC
. | TRBJ1-5 | many | TRBV20-1 | CSARKGSNQPQHF | TGCAGTGCTAGAAAGGGGAGCAATCAGCCCCAGCATTTT
. | TRBJ2-7 | many | TRBV6-5 | CASSDTTSYEQYF | TGTGCCAGCAGTGATACAACAAGTTACGAGCAGTACTTC
. | TRBJ2-3 | many | TRBV3-1 | CASSQSPRGTDTQYF | TGTGCCAGCAGCCAAAGTCCTCGGGGCACAGATACGCAGTATTTT
. | TRBJ2-3 | many | TRBV5-4 | CASSLGRSTDTQYF | TGTGCCAGCAGCTTAGGGAGGAGCACAGATACGCAGTATTTT
. | TRBJ2-1 | many | TRBV10-1 | CASSDRSDSYNEQFF | TGCGCCAGCAGTGATCGCAGCGACTCCTACAATGAGCAGTTCTTC
. | TRBJ1-1 | few | TRBV2 | CASSEKGVEAFF | TGTGCCAGCAGTGAAAAGGGGGTTGAAGCTTTCTTT
TRBD1 | TRBJ2-7 | many | TRBV27 | CASSRDWDRLSYEQYF | TGTGCCAGCAGTCGAGATTGGGACAGGCTCTCCTACGAGCAGTACTTC
. | TRBJ2-1 | many | TRBV7-9 | CASSFGYRDDNEQFF | TGTGCCAGCAGCTTTGGGTACAGAGACGACAATGAGCAGTTCTTC
. | TRBJ2-6 | many | TRBV6-5 | CASSQMGPGQLTSGANVLTF | TGTGCCAGCAGCCAAATGGGCCCCGGACAGCTAACCTCTGGGGCCAACGTCCTGACTTTC
TRBD2 | TRBJ2-3 | many | TRBV6-5 | CASSWSGGPEDTQYF | TGTGCCAGCAGTTGGAGCGGGGGGCCGGAAGATACGCAGTATTTT
TRBD2 | TRBJ2-1 | many | TRBV10-3 | CATGLAGPGEQFF | TGTGCCACCGGACTAGCGGGGCCTGGTGAGCAGTTCTTC
. | TRBJ1-1 | many | TRBV5-1 | CASSVGSNQNTEAFF | TGCGCCAGCAGCGTGGGATCTAATCAGAACACTGAAGCTTTCTTT
. | TRBJ1-4 | . | TRBV5-1 | CASSLALGSENEKLFF | TGCGCCAGCAGCTTGGCCCTTGGCAGTGAGAATGAAAAACTGTTTTTT